This T cell receptor (beta chain) was sequenced in a study of immune heterogeneity within non-small cell lung tumors. Study observations and caveats: Local T-cell repertoire clonality was correlated with local tumor mutational burden, and the correlation was positive. It was moderate in strength but statistically significant (R around 0.32). Individual patients' high-frequency T-cell receptor beta clonotypes were largely distinct from one another. Recurrence of identical dominant CDR3 beta clonotypes was observed across intrapatient tumor sites, concomitant with site-unique high-frequency clones.

The germline gives CDR1 MDHEN, CDR2 SYDVKM. The V and J ends lost 6 bases and 0 bases respectively, with 15 bases between them. This CDR3 has 15 amino acids. Template was bulk tumor genomic DNA, around 600 ng per sample. Surgeons took several biopsies per primary tumor, spaced far apart, during surgery. Samples came from untreated patients having curative surgery for newly diagnosed non-small cell lung cancer. Donors were newly diagnosed non-small cell lung cancer patients having surgery with curative intent. Regarding this clonotype: Its specificity is unknown. The conserved final phenylalanine or tryptophan is absent from the CDR3, which likely points to a read error.

Multiplex PCR amplified TCR beta CDR3 with 32 V and 13 J primers. TCRdb reprocessed the multiplex PCR reads via MiXCR and lists one record per CDR3 protein. The sample carries some 14,000 distinct CDR3 sequences, over 25% recorded once. This receptor was taken from a man aged 35 to 55 with non-small cell lung cancer. This chain links TRBV28 with TRBJ2-7; D unclear. What was sequenced was lung tumor tissue. Written as DNA, the CDR3 is TGTGCCAGCAGGGGGAACCATATGGCCTCCTACGAGCAGTACATC. This translates into CASRGNHMASYEQYI.